The TCR beta chain described here comes from a study of long-term antiretroviral therapy in people with HIV. Study-level findings and limits: Information on adherence to ART, viral resistance or therapy changes was unavailable. Clonotypes expanded prior to ART showed repertoire dominance at all sampled time points.

On this clone itself: The antigen remains unidentified.

The assay, immunoSEQ v3.0, was run at survey level. The assay was immunoSEQ multiplex PCR, and TCRdb's table has in-frame clones only and misses some. The data show about 28,000 clones, about 87% seen once. CDR1 is MNHNS and CDR2 is SASEGT in the germline V gene. With 4 bases removed from V and 8 bases from J, the gap between germline ends came to 18 bases. This CDR3 contains 15 residues. The chain has TRBV6-1 and TRBJ2-1, with D maybe TRBD1 (5 bases). Sequenced material: unsorted PBMCs, taken 1.8 years after starting antiretroviral therapy. The sequence came from a woman younger than 30 with HIV. The CDR3, as DNA: TGTGCCAGCAGTGTGGGGCAGGGTTATTACGATGAGCAGTTCTTC. Translation gives CASSVGQGYYDEQFF.